One and the same sample provided the 23 T cell receptor beta chains below, sequenced in a study of cytomegalovirus exposure and HLA in healthy donors. Primers for the PCR totalled 60 Vbeta and 13 Jbeta. Some clones are missing from TCRdb's copy, which holds only in-frame ones; the method was immunoSEQ multiplex PCR. The sample yields about 65,000 clones, more than 75% seen once. The sequencing input was PBMCs. The receptors originated from a girl aged 10 to 17 in good health and CMV-seropositive.

The J gene is TRBJ1-2, the V gene TRBV30; the match to TRBD1 covers 7 bases. Germline V CDR1 and CDR2: GTSNPN, SVGIG (reference sequence). This CDR3 has 12 residues. The CDR3 loop is CAYEEGARGYTF. Written as DNA, the CDR3 is TGTGCTTACGAAGAGGGGGCGCGTGGCTACACCTTC.

The chain recombines TRBV2 with TRBJ1-1; D is unresolved. V lost 11 bases, J lost 3 bases, and 16 bases lay in between. CDR1 SNHLY and CDR2 FYNNEI come from the germline V gene. The CDR3 consists of 13 residues. The CDR3 loop reads CASRAVRDTEAFF. As DNA, the CDR3 is TGTGCCTCGAGGGCGGTAAGGGACACTGAAGCTTTCTTT.

The chain joins TRBV7-4 to TRBJ1-3; D remains ambiguous. The CDR3 contains 15 residues. Trimming removed 5 bases from V and 4 bases from J, with 15 bases in between. Germline V gene data show CDR1 as SGHVT and CDR2 as SQSDAQ. CDR3 sequence (DNA): TGTGCCAGCAGCCCCCGAGATGTCCACGGAAACACCATATATTTT. This gives the protein CASSPRDVHGNTIYF.

The V gene is TRBV5-6, the J gene TRBJ1-1; D is unresolved. V lost 3 bases and J lost 7, with 13 bases in between. This CDR3 is 13 amino acids long. Germline assignment: CDR1 SGHDT and CDR2 YYEEEE. The CDR3 DNA is TGTGCCAGCAGCTCTTTACCCCCGGGTGAAGCTTTCTTT. This sequence encodes CASSSLPPGEAFF.

V is TRBV10-3 and J is TRBJ1-5; D remains unclear. V lost 3 bases and J lost 4, with 13 bases in between. This CDR3 has 15 residues. CDR1 ENHRY and CDR2 SYGVKD come from the germline V gene. CDR3 sequence (DNA): TGTGCCATCAGTGACGTTCGCGGGGAAAATCAGCCCCAGCATTTT. This encodes CAISDVRGENQPQHF.

The chain is built from TRBV5-1 and TRBJ2-6, with D maybe TRBD1 (6 bases). The V gene lost 1 base and the J gene lost 1 base, with 12 bases spanning the gap. The CDR3 covers 17 residues. CDR1 is SGHRS, CDR2 YFSETQ, per germline. The CDR3 bases are TGCGCCAGCAGCTTGCGGTCTCAGGGGTCTGGGGCCAACGTCCTGACTTTC. As protein: CASSLRSQGSGANVLTF.

The chain couples TRBV28 to TRBJ1-1, with TRBD1 matching 9 bases. Germline CDR1 reads MDHEN; CDR2 reads SYDVKM. CDR3 size: 12 residues. V gave up 10 bases and J gave up 7 bases; unmatched junction bases: 7. For the CDR3, the DNA is TGTGCCATCGGGGACAGGGATAGTGAAGCTTTCTTT. It is translated as CAIGDRDSEAFF. The full variable domain, in which reference TRBV28 and TRBJ1-1 provide the parts outside the CDR3, is DVKVTQSSRYLVKRTGEKVFLECVQDMDHENMFWYRQDPGLGLRLIYFSYDVKMKEKGDIPEGYSVSREKKERFSLILESASTNQTSMYLCAIGDRDSEAFFGQGTRLTVV.

This clone was detected a few times. This chain uses TRBV23-1 with TRBJ2-3, with TRBD1 matching over 7 bases. TRBV23-1 is an open reading frame whose function is uncertain. V shed 8 bases, J shed 4 bases, and the junction held 9 bases outside the gene matches. The CDR3 length is 14 residues. The CDR3 loop reads CASGLRGYADTQYF. The CDR3 coding sequence is TGCGCCAGCGGACTCAGGGGGTACGCAGATACGCAGTATTTT.

The chain combines TRBV27 with TRBJ2-7; D uncertain. Looked up from germline, CDR1 is MNHEY and CDR2 is SMNVEV (reference sequence). The V and J ends lost 3 bases and 3 bases respectively, with 3 bases between them. This CDR3 is 11 amino acids long. CDR3 sequence: CASSFNYEQYF. As DNA, the CDR3 is TGTGCCAGCAGTTTCAACTACGAGCAGTACTTC.

The V call is TRBV4-3, the J call TRBJ2-5; 7 nucleotides line up with TRBD2. Germline assignment: CDR1 LGHNA and CDR2 YSLEER. Trimming removed 1 base from V and 5 bases from J; junction bases left unmatched: 7. The CDR3 has 15 amino acids. In nucleotides, the CDR3 is TGCGCCAGCAGCCAAGTGCGGGACTATGTCGAGACCCAGTACTTC. Encoded protein: CASSQVRDYVETQYF.

The CDR3 is CASSLRHLYEQYF. The CDR3 nucleotides read TGTGCCAGCAGTTTGAGACACCTCTACGAGCAGTACTTC. This chain uses TRBV28 with TRBJ2-7; D gene unclear. Germline CDR1 MDHEN, CDR2 SYDVKM. This CDR3 contains 13 residues. V gave up 3 bases and J gave up 3 bases, with 9 bases separating them.

The chain is built from TRBV7-9 and TRBJ2-2; D not resolved. The germline V and J ends were trimmed by 4 bases and 5 bases, with 8 bases remaining between them. Germline V gene lookup returns CDR1 SEHNR and CDR2 FQNEAQ (reference sequence). The CDR3 contains 13 residues. The CDR3 reads CASSYTETGELFF. CDR3 nucleotides: TGTGCCAGCAGCTATACTGAGACCGGGGAGCTGTTTTTT.

The chain carries TRBV30 and TRBJ1-5; possible D gene TRBD1, 6 bases. The V gene lost 7 bases and the J gene lost 1 base, with 17 bases spanning the gap. Germline CDR1 GTSNPN, CDR2 SVGIG (reference sequence). This CDR3 comprises 15 residues. The DNA of the CDR3 is TGTGCCTTTTGGGTTGGGGGCAGGAGCAATCAGCCCCAGCATTTT. Protein: CAFWVGGRSNQPQHF.

In this sample, this clone turned up a few times. The V call is TRBV6-5, the J call TRBJ2-5; maybe TRBD2 (5 bases). The CDR3 spans 15 residues. Deletions cut 10 bases from V and 2 bases from J, with 20 bases between. CDR1 and CDR2 (germline): MNHEY, SVGAGI. In DNA, the CDR3 is TGTGCCACCGCCGACGGGGAGCGTATACAAGAGACCCAGTACTTC. Amino acids: CATADGERIQETQYF.

The chain recombines TRBV7-2 with TRBJ2-7; 10 nucleotides match TRBD1. Germline V gene data show CDR1 as SGHTA and CDR2 as FQGNSA. CDR3 size: 14 residues. Trimming at V came to 3 bases and at J to 5 bases, leaving 4 bases not matched to a gene. This chain's CDR3 is CASSFRDRGNEQYF. In DNA form, the CDR3 reads TGTGCCAGCAGCTTCCGGGACAGGGGCAACGAGCAGTACTTC.

CDR3: CASSQATDLNTEAFF. CDR3 bases: TGCGCCAGCAGCCAGGCGACAGACCTGAACACTGAAGCTTTCTTT. The V call is TRBV4-1, the J call TRBJ1-1; possible D gene TRBD1, 5 bases. CDR1 is MGHRA and CDR2 is YSYEKL in the germline V gene. V shed 3 bases and J shed 0 bases, with 11 bases lying between them. The CDR3 is 15 amino acids.

The V and J genes are TRBV10-1 and TRBJ2-7, with D uncertain. CDR3 length: 14 amino acids. The V end was cut by 3 bases, the J end by 2 bases, with 11 bases between. The V gene's germline CDR1 is WNHNN and CDR2 SYGVQD (reference sequence). The CDR3 here is CASSEDLVPYEQYF. CDR3 sequence (DNA): TGCGCCAGCAGTGAAGATCTAGTACCCTACGAGCAGTACTTC.

The chain links TRBV10-2 to TRBJ2-5; a possible D gene is TRBD2 (6 bases). V shed 3 bases and J shed 7 bases, with 12 bases lying between them. Germline V CDR1 and CDR2: WSHSY, SAAADI. There are 13 residues in the CDR3. CDR3 DNA sequence: TGCGCCAGCAGTGATGGGACTCGTGGGACCCAGTACTTC. Residues: CASSDGTRGTQYF.

This chain links TRBV7-8 with TRBJ2-3, with TRBD2 matching over 7 bases. In germline, CDR1 is SGHVS, CDR2 FQNEAQ. The V and J ends lost 0 bases and 0 bases, in that order; junction bases with no gene match: 9. The CDR3 is 18 residues long. In DNA, the CDR3 is TGTGCCAGCAGCTTAGCGCGGCGGGAGTGGAGTAGCACAGATACGCAGTATTTT. Protein product: CASSLARREWSSTDTQYF.

V gene TRBV29-1 combines with J gene TRBJ1-1, with D maybe TRBD1 (5 bases). Trimming stripped 0 bases from V and 0 bases from J, with 14 bases between. CDR1 is SQVTM and CDR2 is ANQGSEA in the germline V gene. This CDR3 is built from 16 residues. The CDR3 DNA reads as TGCAGCGTTGAAGACCCCATGGAGGGGATGAACACTGAAGCTTTCTTT. Protein sequence: CSVEDPMEGMNTEAFF.

This clone was counted between two and nine times. V is TRBV2 and J is TRBJ2-1; 7 bases fit TRBD2. CDR1 is SNHLY and CDR2 is FYNNEI in the germline V gene. J was trimmed by 4 bases and V by 7 bases; bases with no gene match: 7. This CDR3 spans 14 amino acids. The DNA for the CDR3 is TGTGCCAGCAACCCCGGGGGGAGTTACAATGAGCAGTTCTTC. As protein: CASNPGGSYNEQFF. Filled out from reference TRBV2 and TRBJ2-1, the complete variable domain reads EPEVTQTPSHQVTQMGQEVILRCVPISNHLYFYWYRQILGQKVEFLVSFYNNEISEKSEIFDDQFSVERPDGSNFTLKIRSTKLEDSAMYFCASNPGGSYNEQFFGPGTRLTVL.

This chain uses TRBV30 with TRBJ2-5, with a weak D call TRBD1 (6 bases). TRBJ2-7 explains the end of the DNA better; the J call may be wrong. This CDR3 spans 14 amino acids. Germline CDR1 reads GTSNPN; CDR2 reads SVGIG (reference sequence). The CDR3 region has the DNA TGTGCCTGGAGTAGAACAGGGAGTGGGTACGAGCAGTACTTC. This encodes CAWSRTGSGYEQYF.

The rearrangement uses TRBV29-1 and TRBJ2-3; perhaps TRBD1 as D (6 bases). The CDR3 is 13 amino acids. Germline-derived CDR1 and CDR2 are SQVTM and ANQGSEA. The V gene lost 4 bases and the J gene lost 4 bases, with 12 bases spanning the gap. The CDR3: CSVGRGNADTQYF. In DNA, the CDR3 is TGCAGCGTTGGCAGGGGTAATGCAGATACGCAGTATTTT.